A single sample gave rise to the 16 T cell receptor beta chains below, sequenced in a study of blood T cell repertoires in COVID-19. The protocol was immunoSEQ multiplex PCR, while the TCRdb copy is restricted to in-frame clones and leaves out a portion. The sample has 200,000 to 300,000 clones; 80% to 90% are singletons. Sequenced: peripheral blood. All receptors come from a man aged 30-40 years with active or convalescent COVID-19.

The rearrangement joins TRBV7-2 to TRBJ1-6; D is perhaps TRBD1 (5 bases). CDR3 length: 14 residues. CDR1 and CDR2 from the germline V gene are SGHTA and FQGNSA. With 8 bases removed from V and 8 bases from J, the gap between germline ends came to 16 bases. Written as DNA, the CDR3 is TGTGCCAGCCGCGACCAGGGTGCGCATTCACCCCTCCACTTT. Amino acids: CASRDQGAHSPLHF.

This clone was detected only once. This chain uses TRBV2 with TRBJ1-5, with TRBD1 as a possible D gene (5 bases). CDR1 is SNHLY and CDR2 is FYNNEI in the germline V gene. This CDR3 region has 14 residues. The germline V and J ends were trimmed by 4 bases and 2 bases, with 9 bases remaining between them. The CDR3 DNA follows: TGTGCCAGCAGTGTCGGGGGTGGCAATCAGCCCCAGCATTTT. Amino acid sequence: CASSVGGGNQPQHF.

The CDR3 loop reads CASSQTGEGNRNYGYTF. The CDR3 nucleotides read TGCGCCAGCAGCCAAACCGGGGAGGGTAATCGGAACTATGGCTACACCTTC. The chain employs TRBV4-1 and TRBJ1-2, with no clear D. Germline V CDR1 and CDR2: MGHRA, YSYEKL. Between the trimmed V and J ends, which lost 2 bases and 2 bases, there was a span of 18 bases. This CDR3 has 17 amino acids.

The CDR3 region has the DNA TGTGCCAGCAGCCTAGGGGCTAGCGGGATGATAACGCAGTATTTT. Translation: CASSLGASGMITQYF. The chain uses TRBV6-5 and TRBJ2-3; TRBD2 agrees at 9 bases. Germline CDR1 is MNHEY and CDR2 is SVGAGI. V trimming: 6 bases; J trimming: 9 bases; junction bases outside the gene matches: 13. This CDR3 has 15 amino acids.

This clone came up once. The chain combines TRBV29-1 with TRBJ2-3, with TRBD2 as a possible D gene (6 bases). Trimming removed 2 bases at V and 1 base at J, with 7 bases between. The germline V gene encodes CDR1 SQVTM and CDR2 ANQGSEA. CDR3 size: 13 residues. The CDR3 nucleotides read TGCAGCGTTGAACCGGGGGGCACAGATACGCAGTATTTT. Translation: CSVEPGGTDTQYF.

The chain joins TRBV19 to TRBJ1-1, with 9 bases that match TRBD1. The CDR3 length is 16 residues. The V and J ends lost 5 bases and 0 bases, in that order; junction bases with no gene match: 7. CDR1 LNHDA and CDR2 SQIVND come from the germline V gene (reference sequence). The CDR3 sequence: CASSSGQGRLNTEAFF. As DNA, the CDR3 is TGTGCCAGTAGTTCCGGACAGGGGCGACTGAACACTGAAGCTTTCTTT.

J is TRBJ1-5 and V is TRBV7-8; TRBD1 might be the D (6 bases). The germline V gene encodes CDR1 SGHVS and CDR2 FQNEAQ. V lost 3 bases to trimming and J lost 1 base, with 13 bases between them. This CDR3 comprises 16 residues. In DNA form, the CDR3 reads TGTGCCAGCAGCTTTGGGGGCTTTTTGAGCAATCAGCCCCAGCATTTT. This codes for CASSFGGFLSNQPQHF.

The rearrangement joins TRBV2 to TRBJ1-1; TRBD1 matches 7 bases. Germline CDR1 SNHLY, CDR2 FYNNEI. The CDR3 totals 13 residues. V lost 6 bases, J lost 7 bases, and 8 bases stayed unmatched. In DNA form, the CDR3 reads TGTGCCAGCAGGAACCGGGACAGCGGTGAAGCTTTCTTT. It encodes CASRNRDSGEAFF.

The genes are TRBV19 and TRBJ2-7; TRBD1 aligns across 8 bases. Germline V gene sequence: CDR1 LNHDA, CDR2 SQIVND (reference sequence). CDR3 length: 14 residues. Trimming took 7 bases from V and 2 from J; bases not matched to a gene: 7. In nucleotides, the CDR3 is TGTGCCAGTACACCAACAGGGGGTCCCTACGAGCAGTACTTC. Translating it yields CASTPTGGPYEQYF.

This clone occurred once. The V gene is TRBV29-1, the J gene TRBJ1-6, with a tentative D call TRBD1 (5 bases). The CDR3 length is 13 residues. Germline lookup yields CDR1 SQVTM and CDR2 ANQGSEA. CDR3 in amino acids: CSARGGETSPLHF. As DNA, the CDR3 is TGCAGTGCACGTGGAGGGGAGACTTCACCCCTCCACTTT.

The CDR3 DNA reads as TGCAGCGTTGCGCAGGGGGCGACTGGAAACACCATATATTTT. It translates to CSVAQGATGNTIYF. V gene TRBV29-1 combines with J gene TRBJ1-3; TRBD1 agrees at 8 bases. Trimming cost V 4 bases and J 2 bases; bases outside gene matches: 4. Germline V gene lookup returns CDR1 SQVTM and CDR2 ANQGSEA. This CDR3 has 14 residues.

V usage is TRBV2 and J usage is TRBJ2-2, with 9 bases identical to TRBD2. The CDR3 is 15 residues long. V gave up 4 bases and J gave up 6 bases; unmatched junction bases: 6. Germline CDR1 is SNHLY and CDR2 is FYNNEI. The CDR3 DNA follows: TGTGCCAGCAGTGGAAAGGTAGCGGGGGCCGGGGAGCTGTTTTTT. Encoded protein: CASSGKVAGAGELFF.

V is TRBV27 and J is TRBJ1-1; TRBD1 might be the D (6 bases). Trimming removed 3 bases at V and 12 bases at J, with 11 bases between. The CDR3 length is 11 residues. Germline CDR1 and CDR2: MNHEY and SMNVEV (reference sequence). The CDR3, as DNA: TGTGCCAGCAGTTTCTCAGGGGTATCTTTCTTT. It is translated as CASSFSGVSFF.

The V call is TRBV9, the J call TRBJ2-5, with 9 bases aligning to TRBD2. The germline CDR1 and CDR2 sequences are SGDLS and YYNGEE. V shed 2 bases and J 5 bases; nucleotides not matched to a gene: 10. CDR3 size: 16 residues. The CDR3 spells CASSVRRVAGVETQYF. CDR3 sequence (DNA): TGTGCCAGCAGCGTGCGCCGGGTAGCGGGGGTGGAGACCCAGTACTTC.

The chain combines TRBV6-5 with TRBJ1-1; no firm D call. The CDR3 runs 13 residues. Germline V gives CDR1 MNHEY, CDR2 SVGAGI. Trimming took off 6 bases at V and 1 base at J, with 9 bases between the two ends. As DNA, the CDR3 is TGTGCCAGCAGGGGCCGGGGGAACACTGAAGCTTTCTTT. Encoded protein: CASRGRGNTEAFF.

The rearrangement uses TRBV6-1 and TRBJ1-6, with unresolved D. Trimming took off 2 bases at V and 14 bases at J, with 10 bases between the two ends. The CDR3 runs to 12 residues. Germline V gives CDR1 MNHNS, CDR2 SASEGT. Written as DNA, the CDR3 is TGTGCCAGCAGTGAACTCGGGGAGTCCCTCCACTTT. Its protein product is CASSELGESLHF.